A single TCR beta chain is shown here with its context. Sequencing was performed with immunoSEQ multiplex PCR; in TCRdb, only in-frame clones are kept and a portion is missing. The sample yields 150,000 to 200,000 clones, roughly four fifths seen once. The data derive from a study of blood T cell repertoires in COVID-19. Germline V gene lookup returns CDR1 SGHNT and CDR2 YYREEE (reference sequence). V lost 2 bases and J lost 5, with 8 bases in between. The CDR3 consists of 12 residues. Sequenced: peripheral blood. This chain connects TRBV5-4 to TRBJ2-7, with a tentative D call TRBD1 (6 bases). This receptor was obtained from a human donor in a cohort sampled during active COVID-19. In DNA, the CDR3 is TGTGCCAGCAGCTTATCAGGGGACGAGCAGTACTTC. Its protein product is CASSLSGDEQYF.